The 19 T cell receptor beta chains given below trace back to one sample, sequenced in a study of early T cells in non-severe SARS-CoV-2 infection. TCRdb reprocessed the 5' RACE reads via MiXCR and lists one record per CDR3 protein. The table has around 50,000 distinct CDR3 sequences, roughly 9.2% seen once. Sequences were obtained from whole blood. These receptors were taken from an adult who was a healthcare worker with PCR-confirmed SARS-CoV-2 infection or an uninfected control (not recorded which).

The chain couples TRBV5-6 to TRBJ2-1; D is perhaps TRBD1 (5 bases). The germline V gene has CDR1 SGHDT and CDR2 YYEEEE. The ends were cut back, 0 bases at V and 13 bases at J, with 17 bases in the middle. This CDR3 spans 14 amino acids. The CDR3 sequence is CASSLVTVRGLQFF. The CDR3 coding sequence is TGTGCCAGCAGCTTGGTGACAGTACGTGGCCTACAGTTCTTC.

This clonotype was recorded many times. This rearrangement joins TRBV7-6 to TRBJ2-5, with 11 positions matching TRBD1. Trimming took 5 bases from V and 4 from J; bases not matched to a gene: 9. CDR3 length: 16 residues. The germline V gene encodes CDR1 SGHVS and CDR2 FNYEAQ. The DNA of the CDR3 is TGTGCCAGCAGCGCTACCGGGACAGGGGGTGGAGAGACCCAGTACTTC. Its protein is CASSATGTGGGETQYF.

This clonotype was found many times. The chain recombines TRBV6-6 with TRBJ2-7; 11 positions match TRBD2. CDR3 length: 17 residues. The V and J ends lost 4 bases and 2 bases, in that order; junction bases with no gene match: 10. The germline gives CDR1 MNHNY, CDR2 SVGAGI (reference sequence). The CDR3 region is CASSLLIGTSGAYEQYF. Here the CDR3 DNA reads TGTGCCAGCAGTTTGCTTATCGGGACTAGCGGAGCCTACGAGCAGTACTTC.

This clonotype came up a few times. V usage is TRBV20-1 and J usage is TRBJ2-7; unclear D gene. The CDR3 runs to 11 residues. Trimming removed 1 base at V and 3 bases at J, with 4 bases between. The germline CDR1 and CDR2 sequences are DFQATT and SNEGSKA (reference sequence). CDR3 nucleotides: TGCAGTGCTAGAGTATTCTACGAGCAGTACTTC. Translation gives CSARVFYEQYF.

The gene calls are TRBV24-1 and TRBJ2-2; TRBD1 agrees at 7 bases. From germline, CDR1 is KGHDR and CDR2 SFDVKD. This CDR3 contains 16 residues. V was pared by 6 bases and J by 7 bases, with 13 bases of the junction left unmatched. The CDR3 protein is CATSPNRGESHGELFF. The CDR3 DNA reads TGTGCCACCAGTCCGAACAGGGGAGAATCCCACGGGGAGCTGTTTTTT.

This clonotype was seen repeatedly, ten times or more. The chain is built from TRBV11-2 and TRBJ2-3, with D unresolved. V lost 2 bases and J lost 0, with 12 bases in between. There are 16 residues in the CDR3. CDR1 SGHAT and CDR2 FQNNGV come from the germline V gene. CDR3 amino acids: CASSLFSRQSTDTQYF. The CDR3 DNA sequence: TGTGCCAGCAGCTTATTTTCGCGGCAGAGCACAGATACGCAGTATTTT.

At least ten counts were recorded for this clonotype. The CDR3 DNA reads TGTGCCAGCAGCGACTTCAGGGACTCTGAAGCTTTCTTT. Protein product: CASSDFRDSEAFF. This chain links TRBV2 with TRBJ1-1; D perhaps matches TRBD1 (5 bases). Germline CDR1 is SNHLY and CDR2 is FYNNEI. The CDR3 is made up of 13 amino acids. The V and J ends lost 6 bases and 6 bases respectively, with 14 bases between them.

This clonotype has a count of ten or more. The J gene is TRBJ2-1, the V gene TRBV4-2; D is unresolved. This CDR3 spans 14 amino acids. Germline lookup yields CDR1 LGHNA and CDR2 YNFKEQ. V gave up 1 base and J gave up 8 bases, with 12 bases separating them. The CDR3 loop is CASSQGSGLDEQFF. CDR3 bases: TGTGCCAGCAGCCAAGGTTCTGGGCTGGATGAGCAGTTCTTC.

This clonotype came up many times. V is TRBV2 and J is TRBJ1-1, with 8 bases matching TRBD1. The V and J ends lost 5 bases and 6 bases, in that order; junction bases with no gene match: 5. The germline gives CDR1 SNHLY, CDR2 FYNNEI. There are 13 residues in the CDR3. As DNA, the CDR3 is TGTGCCAGCAGTTCCGACAGGGGCGCTGAAGCTTTCTTT. It codes for CASSSDRGAEAFF.

The chain joins TRBV20-1 to TRBJ2-1; D ambiguous. Germline loops: CDR1 DFQATT, CDR2 SNEGSKA (reference sequence). Trimming took 0 bases from V and 3 from J, leaving 3 bases between them. The CDR3 loop spans 12 amino acids. CDR3 loop: CSARESYNEQFF. The CDR3 nucleotides are TGCAGTGCTAGAGAAAGCTACAATGAGCAGTTCTTC.

The rearrangement uses TRBV20-1 and TRBJ2-1; no reliable D call. The germline CDR1 and CDR2 sequences are DFQATT and SNEGSKA (reference sequence). Trimming pared 3 bases from V and 10 bases from J, leaving 19 bases between. CDR3 size: 14 residues. This chain's CDR3 is CSASPTTVQNEQFF. The DNA of the CDR3 is TGCAGTGCTAGTCCGACGACCGTGCAAAACGAGCAGTTCTTC.

This clonotype was counted only a few times. The V call is TRBV7-2, the J call TRBJ1-5, with TRBD1 as a possible D gene (6 bases). Germline CDR1 and CDR2: SGHTA and FQGNSA. The CDR3 is 15 amino acids. Trimming took off 5 bases at V and 1 base at J, with 12 bases between the two ends. The CDR3 sequence is CASSPQGGSNQPQHF. CDR3 DNA: TGTGCCAGCAGCCCACAGGGAGGGAGCAATCAGCCCCAGCATTTT.

This clonotype was detected ten times or more. The DNA of the CDR3 is TGTGCCAGCACTAGCGGTGGTAATGCAGATACGCAGTATTTT. This sequence encodes CASTSGGNADTQYF. This sequence joins TRBV6-5 and TRBJ2-3; TRBD2 agrees at 7 bases. The V segment lost 7 bases and the J segment 4 bases; nucleotides outside the gene matches: 8. Germline CDR1 MNHEY, CDR2 SVGAGI. The CDR3 covers 14 residues.

This clonotype appeared a few times. This chain uses TRBV4-3 with TRBJ2-2; weak D call: TRBD1 (5 bases). Trimming took 0 bases from V and 5 from J, leaving 13 bases between them. This CDR3 has 16 residues. Germline CDR1 is LGHNA and CDR2 is YSLEER. CDR3 protein: CASSQDRASGTGELFF. The CDR3 DNA reads TGCGCCAGCAGCCAAGATAGGGCCTCAGGGACCGGGGAGCTGTTTTTT.

This sequence joins TRBV12-3 or TRBV12-4 and TRBJ2-1, with D possibly TRBD2 on 5 matching bases. With 4 bases removed from V and 7 bases from J, the gap between germline ends came to 11 bases. The CDR3 has 13 amino acids. The CDR3 here is CASSSRERNEQFF. The CDR3 region has the DNA TGTGCCAGCAGTTCAAGGGAGAGGAATGAGCAGTTCTTC.

At least ten counts were recorded for this clonotype. The gene calls are TRBV2 and TRBJ1-6; no clear D gene. V was shortened by 6 bases and J by 4 bases, with 10 bases between the two germline ends. This CDR3 contains 14 residues. Germline assignment: CDR1 SNHLY and CDR2 FYNNEI. CDR3 in amino acids: CASSFGQYNSPLHF. In DNA form, the CDR3 reads TGTGCCAGCAGCTTCGGGCAGTATAATTCACCCCTCCACTTT.

V and J are TRBV29-1 and TRBJ2-7; maybe TRBD1 (5 bases). V was clipped by 7 bases and J by 6 bases, with 16 bases between them. Germline CDR1 and CDR2: SQVTM and ANQGSEA. The CDR3 spans 12 residues. The CDR3 sequence is CSAGWQGSEQYF. The CDR3 bases are TGCAGCGCCGGCTGGCAGGGAAGCGAGCAGTACTTC.

This clonotype has ten or more counts. The chain has TRBV6-1 and TRBJ1-4, with 11 bases fitting TRBD1. The germline V gene encodes CDR1 MNHNS and CDR2 SASEGT. V gave up 6 bases and J gave up 0 bases; unmatched junction bases: 3. The CDR3 length is 16 residues. CDR3 sequence reads: CASRDRGRATNEKLFF. CDR3 nucleotides: TGTGCCAGCAGGGACAGGGGGCGGGCAACTAATGAAAAACTGTTTTTT.

This clonotype was observed a handful of times. The V gene is TRBV10-3, the J gene TRBJ2-1; either TRBD1 or TRBD2 may supply D (5 bases each). Germline CDR1 ENHRY, CDR2 SYGVKD. Trimming shortened V by 0 bases and J by 8 bases, and 17 bases separated the two germline ends. This CDR3 is 16 amino acids long. The CDR3 DNA follows: TGTGCCATCAGTGAGTCAGGACTTCAGGGCGCCCATGAGCAGTTCTTC. Protein sequence: CAISESGLQGAHEQFF.